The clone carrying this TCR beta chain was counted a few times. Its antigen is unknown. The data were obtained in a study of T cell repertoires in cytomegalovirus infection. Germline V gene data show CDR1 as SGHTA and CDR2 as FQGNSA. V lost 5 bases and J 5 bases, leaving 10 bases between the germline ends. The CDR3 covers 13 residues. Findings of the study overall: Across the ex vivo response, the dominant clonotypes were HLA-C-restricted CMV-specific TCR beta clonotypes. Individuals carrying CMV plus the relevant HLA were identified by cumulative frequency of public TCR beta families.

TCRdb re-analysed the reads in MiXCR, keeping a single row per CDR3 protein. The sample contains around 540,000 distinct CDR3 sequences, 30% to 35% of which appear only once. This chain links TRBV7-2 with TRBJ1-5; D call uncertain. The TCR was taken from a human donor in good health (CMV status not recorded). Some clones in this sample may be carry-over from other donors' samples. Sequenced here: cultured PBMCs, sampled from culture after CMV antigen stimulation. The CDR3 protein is CASSPFDDQPQHF. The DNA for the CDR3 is TGTGCCAGCAGCCCATTTGATGATCAGCCCCAGCATTTT.